The rows below give T cell receptor beta chains drawn from one sample of a study of identical twins. TCRdb ran MiXCR on the 5' RACE reads and lists one entry per CDR3 protein. The sample records 1.5 million to 2 million distinct CDR3 sequences, 25% to 35% being singletons. The sequenced sample consisted of cord blood. Receptors were obtained from a newborn girl in good health. Each CDR3 is given with its conserved first and last residue. The D gene is left open where the match is weak. Where a row states a size, it is once, few, many or the class of an expanded clone; other rows omit it.

d_call j_call clone_size v_call cdr3_nt cdr3_aa
. TRBJ2-1 . TRBV28 TGTGCCAGCAGTTTCGTAAAGTCGGCCTCCTACAATGAGCAGTTCTTC CASSFVKSASYNEQFF
. TRBJ2-5 many TRBV29-1 TGCAGCGTTGATGGGCCCCAAGAGACCCAGTACTTC CSVDGPQETQYF
TRBD1 TRBJ1-4 few TRBV5-1 TGCGCCAGCACCAGTGGACAGGGGAATGAAAAACTGTTTTTT CASTSGQGNEKLFF
. TRBJ2-7 . TRBV5-5 TGTGCCAGCAGCTTGGCTGCACGGATCTACGAGCAGTACTTC CASSLAARIYEQYF
TRBD1 TRBJ2-7 many TRBV28 TGTGCCAGCAGTTTAAAGGGGACAGCCTCCTACGAGCAGTACTTC CASSLKGTASYEQYF
TRBD1 TRBJ1-2 . TRBV18 TGTGCCAGCTCACCAGGGACAGTAACTAACTATGGCTACACCTTC CASSPGTVTNYGYTF
TRBD1 TRBJ1-2 few TRBV20-1 TGCAGTGCCCACGGACAGGGGGGAATGGACTATGGCTACACCTTC CSAHGQGGMDYGYTF
TRBD2 TRBJ2-3 . TRBV20-1 TGCAGTGCCATGACTAGCGGGGGAAGCACAGATACGCAGTATTTT CSAMTSGGSTDTQYF
. TRBJ2-3 few TRBV19 TGTGCCAGCAGCCTACAAGGGAGGCCCACAGATACGCAGTATTTT CASSLQGRPTDTQYF
TRBD2 TRBJ2-4 . TRBV20-1 TGCAGTGCTAGGGGGCGCGGGAGGGCCAAAAACATTCAGTACTTC CSARGRGRAKNIQYF
TRBD1 TRBJ1-5 few TRBV12-3/TRBV12-4 TGTGCCAGCAGTTTACGGGACAGACTCAATCAGCCCCAGCATTTT CASSLRDRLNQPQHF
. TRBJ1-1 . TRBV20-1 TGCAGTGCTATGAGCAGGACTGAAGCTTTCTTT CSAMSRTEAFF
. TRBJ2-5 few TRBV20-1 TGCAGTGCTAGGTCCAGAAGGGGAAAAGAGACCCAGTACTTC CSARSRRGKETQYF
TRBD1 TRBJ2-2 . TRBV11-2 TGTGCCAGCAGCTTAGTCAGGGGGCAAGGCGGGGAGCTGTTTTTT CASSLVRGQGGELFF
. TRBJ2-4 few TRBV10-2 TGCGCCAGCAGTGGGTCAGGCGCACTAGCCAAAAACATTCAGTACTTC CASSGSGALAKNIQYF
TRBD2 TRBJ2-1 few TRBV5-1 TGCGCCAGCAGCTACTCCACCGGGACTAGCGGGAGCATTTATGAGCAGTTCTTC CASSYSTGTSGSIYEQFF
TRBD2 TRBJ2-1 . TRBV7-9 TGTGCCAGCAGCTCACCGGGACTAGGTTACAATGAGCAGTTCTTC CASSSPGLGYNEQFF
. TRBJ2-5 few TRBV18 TGTGCCAGCTCACCGGGGGAGGTCTACCAAGAGACCCAGTACTTC CASSPGEVYQETQYF
. TRBJ1-1 . TRBV6-5 TGTGCCAGCAGTTACGGGCGGGGGCTGAGGACTGAAGCTTTCTTT CASSYGRGLRTEAFF
TRBD1 TRBJ2-7 few TRBV20-1 TGCAGTGCTCAGGACAGGGATGTCTACGAGCAGTACTTC CSAQDRDVYEQYF
. TRBJ1-1 . TRBV6-5 TGTGCCAGCAGCAAGAGGGGTTACACTGAAGCTTTCTTT CASSKRGYTEAFF
. TRBJ2-3 . TRBV2 TGTGCCAGCAGCGATCGGGGCGCCTACACAGATACGCAGTATTTT CASSDRGAYTDTQYF
. TRBJ2-4 . TRBV10-3 TGTGCCATCAGTGAGTCGTGGGTAGGGAGGGCCAAAAACATTCAGTACTTC CAISESWVGRAKNIQYF
TRBD1 TRBJ2-7 . TRBV23-1 TGCGCCAGCATTAGGGACAGTCGAGGTCACGAGCAGTACTTC CASIRDSRGHEQYF
TRBD1 TRBJ1-5 . TRBV27 TGTGCCACCCAACCCGGGACAGGGAATGGAGGCAATCAGCCCCAGCATTTT CATQPGTGNGGNQPQHF
. TRBJ1-2 few TRBV30 TGTGCCTGGAGTACCCAGGGCTCCTACTATGGCTACACCTTC CAWSTQGSYYGYTF
TRBD2 TRBJ2-7 . TRBV9 TGTGCCAGCAGCAAGGGACTAGCGGGGCTCTCCTACAATGAGCAGTACTTC CASSKGLAGLSYNEQYF
. TRBJ1-5 many TRBV20-1 TGCAGTGCTAGCACAGGGTCGGATCAGCCCCAGCATTTT CSASTGSDQPQHF
. TRBJ1-2 . TRBV29-1 TGCAGCGTTAAAGTGTACGGATATGGCTACACCTTC CSVKVYGYGYTF
. TRBJ2-3 few TRBV7-9 TGTGCCAGCAGCGGGAGACAGGCAGATACGCAGTATTTT CASSGRQADTQYF
. TRBJ1-1 few TRBV7-2 TGTGCCAGCAGCTTAGAATCCGGGCCTTACACTGAAGCTTTCTTT CASSLESGPYTEAFF
. TRBJ2-5 few TRBV5-1 TGCGCCAGCAGCTTGGGGGACGCCCATATTCAAGAGACCCAGTACTTC CASSLGDAHIQETQYF